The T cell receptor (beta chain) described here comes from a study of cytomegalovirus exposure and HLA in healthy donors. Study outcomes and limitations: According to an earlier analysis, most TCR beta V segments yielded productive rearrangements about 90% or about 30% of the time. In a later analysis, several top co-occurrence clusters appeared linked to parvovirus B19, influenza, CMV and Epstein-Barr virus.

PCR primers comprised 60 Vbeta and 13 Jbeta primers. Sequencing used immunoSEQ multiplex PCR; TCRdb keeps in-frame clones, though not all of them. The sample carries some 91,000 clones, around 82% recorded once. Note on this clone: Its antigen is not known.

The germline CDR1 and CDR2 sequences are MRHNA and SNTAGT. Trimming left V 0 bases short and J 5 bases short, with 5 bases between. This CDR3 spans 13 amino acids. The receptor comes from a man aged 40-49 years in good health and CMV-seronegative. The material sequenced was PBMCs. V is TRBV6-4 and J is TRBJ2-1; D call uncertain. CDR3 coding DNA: TGTGCCAGCAGTGACTCTAGCAACAATGAGCAGTTCTTC. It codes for CASSDSSNNEQFF.